The sequence of this T cell receptor (beta chain) was determined in a study of blood T cell repertoires in COVID-19. Whole-study context: PBMCs, B-cell-depleted T cells, or T cells provided the cDNA or gDNA that made up the material.

TCRdb's copy holds only in-frame clones and misses some; the assay was immunoSEQ multiplex PCR. The sample consists of about 75,000 clones, about 88% of them appearing once. The sample consisted of peripheral blood. The TCR sequence derives from a human donor in a cohort sampled during active COVID-19.

The CDR3 region is CTSTATRERALF. The CDR3, as DNA: TGCACCAGCACCGCTACCCGGGAAAGGGCCCTCTTC. The chain uses TRBV1 and TRBJ2-1; TRBD2 is taken as the D call from the table, unchecked against the DNA. TRBV1 represents a pseudogene. CDR3 length equals 12 residues.